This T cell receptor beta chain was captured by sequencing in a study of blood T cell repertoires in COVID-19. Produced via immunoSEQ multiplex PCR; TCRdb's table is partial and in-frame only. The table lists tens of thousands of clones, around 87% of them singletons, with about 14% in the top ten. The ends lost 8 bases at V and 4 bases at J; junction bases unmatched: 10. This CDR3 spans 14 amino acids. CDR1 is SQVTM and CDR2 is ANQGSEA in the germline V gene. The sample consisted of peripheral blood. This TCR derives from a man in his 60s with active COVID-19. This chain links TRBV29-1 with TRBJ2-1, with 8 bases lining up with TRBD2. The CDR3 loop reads CSISGLVFYNEQFF. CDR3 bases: TGCAGCATCTCGGGACTAGTTTTTTACAATGAGCAGTTCTTC.